This entry concerns a single T cell receptor (beta chain). These data belong to a study of T cell responses to AZD1222 COVID-19 vaccine. Germline V gene sequence: CDR1 MDHEN, CDR2 SYDVKM. CDR3 length: 14 residues. V lost 5 bases, J lost 2 bases, and 5 bases stayed unmatched. The data were produced by immunoSEQ multiplex PCR, yet TCRdb's version contains in-frame clones alone and is incomplete. The table shows 50,000 to 60,000 clones, with 80% occurring only once. This sample comprised peripheral blood, obtained 28 days after the second AZD1222 dose. The chain carries TRBV28 and TRBJ1-2; 7 positions agree with TRBD1. This receptor was identified in an adult who received the AZD1222 COVID-19 vaccine. In DNA form, the CDR3 reads TGTGCCAGCAGTCCCCAGACAGGGAACTATGGCTACACCTTC. Amino acids: CASSPQTGNYGYTF.